This passage covers 21 T cell receptor beta chains from one sample sequenced in a study of blood T cell repertoires in COVID-19. Profiled with immunoSEQ multiplex PCR; TCRdb holds only in-frame clones, not every one. Of 90,000 to 140,000 clones listed, around 76% are singletons. The sequencing sample was made of peripheral blood. The receptors come from a woman between 65 and 79 years old with acute or convalescent COVID-19.

V usage is TRBV6-2 or TRBV6-3 and J usage is TRBJ1-5; 8 bases line up with TRBD1. V shed 6 bases, J shed 2 bases, and the junction held 15 bases outside the gene matches. The CDR3 consists of 18 residues. CDR1 is MNHEY, CDR2 SVGEGT, per germline. The CDR3 DNA sequence: TGTGCCAGCAGCTCCTTCCTCGGACAGGGTGATGGCAATCAGCCCCAGCATTTT. It specifies CASSSFLGQGDGNQPQHF.

The chain recombines TRBV11-2 with TRBJ1-4; D may be TRBD1 (5 bases). The CDR3 has 13 residues. The germline V gene has CDR1 SGHAT and CDR2 FQNNGV. V lost 5 bases and J lost 11, with 15 bases in between. The CDR3 protein is CASSERQRGKLFF. DNA for the CDR3: TGTGCCAGCAGCGAGAGACAGCGCGGCAAACTGTTTTTT.

The V gene is TRBV5-1, the J gene TRBJ1-4; D may be TRBD1 (6 bases). Germline values: CDR1 SGHRS, CDR2 YFSETQ. CDR3 length: 16 amino acids. The V gene lost 2 bases and the J gene lost 7 bases, with 18 bases spanning the gap. DNA for the CDR3: TGCGCCAGCAGCTTCCCCCAACAGGGAGGGGGTGAAAAACTGTTTTTT. This sequence encodes CASSFPQQGGGEKLFF.

The chain recombines TRBV5-5 with TRBJ1-1; no clear D. Trimming stripped 4 bases from V and 4 bases from J, with 14 bases between. This CDR3 has 14 amino acids. Germline CDR1 is SGHKS and CDR2 is YYEKEE (reference sequence). The CDR3 DNA reads TGTGCCAGCAGCCTGGGCGGCCCGTTCACTGAAGCTTTCTTT. Its translation is CASSLGGPFTEAFF.

This clone has ten or more counts. The rearrangement links TRBV18 to TRBJ1-5; D gene unclear. V dropped 2 bases and J dropped 0 bases, with 11 bases sitting between them. Germline CDR1 reads KGHSH; CDR2 reads LQKENI. The CDR3 loop spans 16 amino acids. The CDR3 coding sequence is TGTGCCAGCTCACCAAATGCAGGCTATAGCAATCAGCCCCAGCATTTT. This gives the protein CASSPNAGYSNQPQHF.

The CDR3 bases are TGTGCCACGGGTCCTAACTATGGCTACACCTTC. Residues: CATGPNYGYTF. This sequence joins TRBV28 and TRBJ1-2; unclear D gene. Deletions cut 10 bases from V and 0 bases from J, with 6 bases between. The CDR3 consists of 11 residues. The V gene's germline CDR1 is MDHEN and CDR2 SYDVKM.

This sequence joins TRBV14 and TRBJ2-5; TRBD2 aligns across 10 bases. Germline V gene sequence: CDR1 SGHDN, CDR2 FVKESK. V lost 0 bases, J lost 4 bases, and 8 bases stayed unmatched. CDR3 size: 17 residues. CDR3: CASSQDLGTSALETQYF. As DNA, the CDR3 is TGTGCCAGCAGCCAAGATCTTGGGACTAGCGCCCTAGAGACCCAGTACTTC. The whole variable domain, remainder taken from reference TRBV14 and TRBJ2-5, is EAGVTQFPSHSVIEKGQTVTLRCDPISGHDNLYWYRRVMGKEIKFLLHFVKESKQDESGMPNNRFLAERTGGTYSTLKVQPAELEDSGVYFCASSQDLGTSALETQYFGPGTRLLVL.

This chain uses TRBV19 with TRBJ1-2; TRBD1 aligns across 7 bases. This CDR3 is 16 amino acids long. J gave up 1 base and V 2 bases, and 7 bases lay outside the gene matches. Looked up from germline, CDR1 is LNHDA and CDR2 is SQIVND (reference sequence). This CDR3 is CASSILAGGLNYGYTF. CDR3 in DNA: TGTGCCAGTAGTATACTAGCAGGGGGTCTTAACTATGGCTACACCTTC.

This clone appeared a single time. The chain links TRBV10-3 to TRBJ1-1; 7 bases map to TRBD1. Trimming cost V 2 bases and J 10 bases; bases outside gene matches: 4. Germline V lookup: CDR1 ENHRY, CDR2 SYGVKD. The CDR3 runs 12 residues. Here the CDR3 DNA reads TGTGCCATCAGTGAGGGGACAGTTCTAGCTTTCTTT. As protein: CAISEGTVLAFF.

This chain uses TRBV5-1 with TRBJ1-1, with 7 bases matching TRBD1. With 0 bases clipped from V and 8 bases from J, the junction kept 10 bases outside the gene matches. CDR1 and CDR2 (germline): SGHRS, YFSETQ. The CDR3 is 15 amino acids. The CDR3 here is CASSLAGDRALEAFF. The CDR3 DNA follows: TGCGCCAGCAGCTTGGCGGGAGACAGGGCTTTAGAAGCTTTCTTT.

The V and J genes are TRBV6-5 and TRBJ2-7; D gene uncertain. The CDR3 sequence is 14 residues long. The V end lost 0 bases, the J end lost 9 bases, and 15 bases lay between the germline ends. Germline lookup yields CDR1 MNHEY and CDR2 SVGAGI. The CDR3 region has the DNA TGTGCCAGCAGTTACTCGCTTGACCCTGGGCCGCAGTACTTC. Its translation is CASSYSLDPGPQYF.

V and J are TRBV30 and TRBJ1-2; D is unresolved. Per germline, CDR1 GTSNPN and CDR2 SVGIG (reference sequence). Trimming took off 3 bases at V and 4 bases at J, with 12 bases between the two ends. This CDR3 has 13 amino acids. CDR3 loop: CAWRAQVSYGYTF. As DNA, the CDR3 is TGTGCCTGGAGGGCTCAGGTATCCTATGGCTACACCTTC. Full variable domain (rest looked up from reference TRBV30 and TRBJ1-2): SQTIHQWPATLVQPVGSPLSLECTVEGTSNPNLYWYRQAAGRGLQLLFYSVGIGQISSEVPQNLSASRPQDRQFILSSKKLLLSDSGFYLCAWRAQVSYGYTFGSGTRLTVV.

This chain connects TRBV6-5 to TRBJ2-2, with 8 bases fitting TRBD2. In germline, CDR1 is MNHEY, CDR2 SVGAGI. This CDR3 is 15 amino acids long. J was trimmed by 4 bases and V by 6 bases; bases with no gene match: 7. The CDR3 region has the DNA TGTGCCAGCAGGGTTGGTAGCGGGGCCACCGGGGAGCTGTTTTTT. This codes for CASRVGSGATGELFF.

J is TRBJ1-5 and V is TRBV7-2, with D possibly being TRBD1 (6 bases). The CDR3 loop spans 13 amino acids. Germline loops: CDR1 SGHTA, CDR2 FQGNSA. Trimming took 6 bases from V and 4 from J, leaving 10 bases between them. CDR3 in DNA: TGTGCCAGCAGGGACAGCCCGAATCAGCCCCAGCATTTT. Amino acids: CASRDSPNQPQHF.

The chain employs TRBV18 and TRBJ2-3; TRBD2 aligns across 8 bases. CDR3 length equals 17 residues. The germline gives CDR1 KGHSH, CDR2 LQKENI. J was trimmed by 2 bases and V by 5 bases; bases with no gene match: 12. In nucleotides, the CDR3 is TGTGCCAGCTCAGGTCCTCTTAGCGGGGCGAACACAGATACGCAGTATTTT. It codes for CASSGPLSGANTDTQYF.

The chain carries TRBV9 and TRBJ1-5, with 10 bases that match TRBD1. The V and J ends lost 2 bases and 2 bases, in that order; junction bases with no gene match: 1. Germline values: CDR1 SGDLS, CDR2 YYNGEE. CDR3 length: 15 amino acids. The CDR3, as DNA: TGTGCCAGCAGCGTCGGGACAGGGGGCAATCAGCCCCAGCATTTT. This sequence encodes CASSVGTGGNQPQHF.

The V gene is TRBV3-1 (or the pseudogene TRBV3-2), the J gene TRBJ2-7; no reliable D call. The CDR3 has 12 residues. The ends were cut back, 4 bases at V and 0 bases at J, with 4 bases in the middle. From germline, CDR1 is LGHDT and CDR2 YNNKEL (reference sequence). In DNA, the CDR3 is TGTGCCAGCAGCCTGAGCTCCTACGAGCAGTACTTC. The encoded protein is CASSLSSYEQYF.

The chain carries TRBV6-2 or TRBV6-3 and TRBJ1-1, with no clear D. This CDR3 is built from 12 residues. The germline CDR1 and CDR2 sequences are MNHEY and SVGEGT. V was trimmed by 5 bases and J by 5 bases, leaving 9 bases between them. CDR3 sequence: CASSEGWTEAFF. Written as DNA, the CDR3 is TGTGCCAGCAGTGAGGGTTGGACTGAAGCTTTCTTT.

This chain uses TRBV2 with TRBJ2-5; the match to TRBD1 covers 9 bases. This CDR3 comprises 16 residues. Germline CDR1 and CDR2: SNHLY and FYNNEI. V dropped 3 bases and J dropped 5; count of bases not matched to a gene: 10. The CDR3: CASSDNSGTGMETQYF. DNA for the CDR3: TGTGCCAGCAGTGACAACTCTGGGACAGGGATGGAGACCCAGTACTTC.

The genes are TRBV6-5 and TRBJ1-3, with a weak D call TRBD1 (5 bases). This CDR3 has 15 amino acids. From germline, CDR1 is MNHEY and CDR2 SVGAGI. Trimming cost V 2 bases and J 2 bases, with 10 bases left between them. For the CDR3, the DNA is TGTGCCAGCAGTTACGGGAAGACAGCTGGAAACACCATATATTTT. Residues: CASSYGKTAGNTIYF.

In this sample, this clone turned up once. This chain connects TRBV9 to TRBJ2-3, with a weak D call TRBD1 (7 bases). Germline lookup yields CDR1 SGDLS and CDR2 YYNGEE. Trimming took off 0 bases at V and 4 bases at J, with 12 bases between the two ends. The CDR3 length is 15 residues. CDR3 nucleotide sequence: TGTGCCAGCAGCGTAGGGGGCAGGGGGGCAGATACGCAGTATTTT. Its protein product is CASSVGGRGADTQYF. The full variable domain, with the rest looked up from reference TRBV9 and TRBJ2-3, is DSGVTQTPKHLITATGQRVTLRCSPRSGDLSVYWYQQSLDQGLQFLIQYYNGEERAKGNILERFSAQQFPDLHSELNLSSLELGDSALYFCASSVGGRGADTQYFGPGTRLTVL.